One sample yielded the 19 T cell receptor beta chains listed below, sequenced in a study of T cell clonotyping in hematopoietic cell transplantation. Profiling relied on immunoSEQ multiplex PCR, and the TCRdb table lists in-frame clones only, not all of them. The sample holds roughly 30,000 clones, around nine tenths seen once. Sample: PBMCs, taken 100 days after allogeneic stem cell transplant. The receptors were sampled from a female patient in her 50s who had an allogeneic stem cell transplant from a related donor, so the T cells may come from the graft donor. Some clones in this sample may be carry-over from other donors' samples.

This chain connects TRBV11-2 to TRBJ1-2, with D unclear. CDR1 and CDR2 (germline): SGHAT, FQNNGV. Trimming removed 6 bases at V and 0 bases at J, with 23 bases between. This CDR3 is built from 18 residues. The CDR3 protein is CASRRPISDLPANYGYTF. CDR3 sequence (DNA): TGTGCCAGCAGACGGCCTATATCAGATTTACCAGCTAACTATGGCTACACCTTC.

The rearrangement links TRBV7-8 to TRBJ1-6; D unclear. V gave up 1 base and J gave up 5 bases, with 6 bases separating them. This CDR3 spans 14 amino acids. Germline-derived CDR1 and CDR2 are SGHVS and FQNEAQ. CDR3 sequence: CASSLVRDNSPLHF. Here the CDR3 DNA reads TGTGCCAGCAGCTTAGTACGGGATAATTCACCCCTCCACTTT.

The V and J genes are TRBV7-6 and TRBJ1-2; D may be TRBD1 (5 bases). The germline V and J ends were trimmed by 1 base and 4 bases, with 16 bases remaining between them. Germline CDR1 reads SGHVS; CDR2 reads FNYEAQ. The CDR3 is 16 residues long. For the CDR3, the DNA is TGTGCCAGCAGCTTAGAAGGAGGGGCGAAGTTCTATGGCTACACCTTC. It specifies CASSLEGGAKFYGYTF.

The chain employs TRBV5-1 and TRBJ2-5; D uncertain. The end of the DNA is better explained by TRBJ2-7, so the J call may be wrong. The V gene's germline CDR1 is SGHRS and CDR2 YFSETQ. This CDR3 has 12 residues. As DNA, the CDR3 is TGCGCCAGCAGCGCCGGCCTCTACGAGCAGTACTTC. It encodes CASSAGLYEQYF.

The CDR3 is CASSYQGVGSEQYF. The CDR3 DNA is TGTGCCAGCAGTTACCAGGGAGTAGGAAGCGAGCAGTACTTC. V usage is TRBV6-5 and J usage is TRBJ2-7, with D perhaps being TRBD1 or TRBD2 (5 bases each). Germline loops: CDR1 MNHEY, CDR2 SVGAGI. V was clipped by 2 bases and J by 6 bases, with 14 bases between them. CDR3 size: 14 residues.

The chain joins TRBV6-5 to TRBJ1-3; D ambiguous. Germline lookup yields CDR1 MNHEY and CDR2 SVGAGI. The ends were cut back, 7 bases at V and 2 bases at J, with 12 bases in the middle. This CDR3 comprises 14 residues. The CDR3 nucleotides read TGTGCCAGCACGGGTAGGGAGACTGGAAACACCATATATTTT. Protein sequence: CASTGRETGNTIYF.

The CDR3 loop is CASSIGGQGSEAFF. CDR3 bases: TGTGCCAGTAGTATCGGGGGACAGGGTTCTGAAGCTTTCTTT. The J gene is TRBJ1-1, the V gene TRBV19; 9 bases fit TRBD1. After removal of 3 bases from V and 6 bases from J, the junction contained 5 bases not matched to a gene. The length of the CDR3 is 14 residues. Germline V gene lookup returns CDR1 LNHDA and CDR2 SQIVND (reference sequence).

The rearrangement uses TRBV11-2 and TRBJ1-6; D is perhaps TRBD1 (6 bases). Trimming took off 0 bases at V and 9 bases at J, with 27 bases between the two ends. CDR1 and CDR2 (germline): SGHAT, FQNNGV. This CDR3 contains 20 residues. This CDR3 reads CASSLELPGALGARGSPLHF. The CDR3 nucleotides are TGTGCCAGCAGCTTAGAACTTCCAGGGGCCTTAGGGGCTAGGGGTTCACCCCTCCACTTT.

This rearrangement joins TRBV7-3 to TRBJ1-3, with D unclear. V lost 5 bases, J lost 15 bases, and 17 bases lay in between. The CDR3 extends over 12 amino acids. Germline CDR1 SGHTA, CDR2 FQGTGA. The CDR3 nucleotides read TGTGCCAGCAGCGCAGACCGGGTGGAGGGATATTTT. It codes for CASSADRVEGYF. The whole variable domain, filled in from reference TRBV7-3 and TRBJ1-3, reads GAGVSQTPSNKVTEKGKYVELRCDPISGHTALYWYRQSLGQGPEFLIYFQGTGAADDSGLPNDRFFAVRPEGSVSTLKIQRTERGDSAVYLCASSADRVEGYFGEGSWLTVV.

The chain employs TRBV7-8 and TRBJ1-4; a possible D gene is TRBD1 (5 bases). From germline, CDR1 is SGHVS and CDR2 FQNEAQ. V gave up 1 base and J gave up 13 bases, with 13 bases separating them. The CDR3 extends over 13 amino acids. The CDR3 spells CASSLEFNRGLFF. CDR3 coding DNA: TGTGCCAGCAGCTTAGAATTTAATAGGGGACTGTTTTTT.

V and J are TRBV2 and TRBJ2-5, with 15 bases fitting TRBD2. The CDR3 is 15 residues long. V was pared by 4 bases and J by 8 bases, with 5 bases of the junction left unmatched. Looked up from germline, CDR1 is SNHLY and CDR2 is FYNNEI. CDR3 nucleotide sequence: TGTGCCAGCAGTGGGGGGACTAGCGGGGGGCCAACCCAGTACTTC. Its translation: CASSGGTSGGPTQYF.

V and J are TRBV7-9 and TRBJ2-7; 10 bases fit TRBD1. The J segment lost 3 bases and the V segment lost 5 bases, leaving 4 bases of the junction unmatched. Per germline, CDR1 SEHNR and CDR2 FQNEAQ (reference sequence). CDR3 length equals 14 residues. The CDR3 DNA is TGTGCCAGCAGCCCCTGGACAGGGGGCTACGAGCAGTACTTC. Translating gives CASSPWTGGYEQYF.

V is TRBV19 and J is TRBJ1-5, with 8 bases aligning to TRBD1. The CDR3 has 16 residues. V was clipped by 5 bases and J by 2 bases; unmatched bases: 8. The germline V gene encodes CDR1 LNHDA and CDR2 SQIVND (reference sequence). CDR3 amino acids: CASSSLRGLGNQPQHF. The CDR3 nucleotides are TGTGCCAGTAGTTCCCTCAGGGGGCTAGGCAATCAGCCCCAGCATTTT.

The chain employs TRBV6-1 and TRBJ1-2, with a possible D match to TRBD1 (6 bases). The CDR3 runs to 13 residues. V was clipped by 7 bases and J by 5 bases, with 14 bases between them. Germline V gene lookup returns CDR1 MNHNS and CDR2 SASEGT. The DNA for the CDR3 is TGTGCCAGCACGGGGGCGGGACCTTATGGCTACACCTTC. This translates into CASTGAGPYGYTF.

This chain uses TRBV7-2 with TRBJ1-2; weak D call: TRBD1 (5 bases). This CDR3 has 13 amino acids. Germline CDR1 is SGHTA and CDR2 is FQGNSA. Between the trimmed V and J ends, which lost 1 base and 5 bases, there was a span of 8 bases. The CDR3 nucleotides read TGTGCCAGCAGCTTAGAAAGGGGATATGGCTACACCTTC. Protein sequence: CASSLERGYGYTF.

The chain is built from TRBV6-6 and TRBJ1-6; D unresolved. CDR3 length equals 13 residues. Germline assignment: CDR1 MNHNY and CDR2 SVGAGI (reference sequence). V was clipped by 2 bases and J by 10 bases, with 9 bases between them. Written as DNA, the CDR3 is TGTGCCAGCAGTTACGACGGAAGGTCACCCCTCCACTTT. Its protein product is CASSYDGRSPLHF.

V usage is TRBV4-1 and J usage is TRBJ1-2, with a weak D call TRBD1 (5 bases). V dropped 3 bases and J dropped 9 bases, with 11 bases sitting between them. There are 12 residues in the CDR3. CDR1 and CDR2 from the germline V gene are MGHRA and YSYEKL. CDR3 loop: CASSHPGDRYTF. CDR3 DNA sequence: TGCGCCAGCAGCCACCCGGGGGATCGCTACACCTTC.

The rearrangement joins TRBV9 to TRBJ2-2, with unresolved D. Germline values: CDR1 SGDLS, CDR2 YYNGEE. CDR3 length: 15 residues. V lost 0 bases to trimming and J lost 4 bases, with 10 bases between them. The CDR3 bases are TGTGCCAGCAGCGTAGGTGCCGCCGGCACCGGGGAGCTGTTTTTT. Amino acids: CASSVGAAGTGELFF.

The chain uses TRBV6-1 and TRBJ2-5; 12 bases map to TRBD2. V shed 1 base, J shed 4 bases, and the junction held 10 bases outside the gene matches. CDR1 and CDR2 from the germline V gene are MNHNS and SASEGT. CDR3 length equals 18 residues. CDR3 residues: CASSEDRLTSGGLETQYF. Written as DNA, the CDR3 is TGTGCCAGCAGTGAAGATAGGCTGACTAGCGGGGGTTTAGAGACCCAGTACTTC.